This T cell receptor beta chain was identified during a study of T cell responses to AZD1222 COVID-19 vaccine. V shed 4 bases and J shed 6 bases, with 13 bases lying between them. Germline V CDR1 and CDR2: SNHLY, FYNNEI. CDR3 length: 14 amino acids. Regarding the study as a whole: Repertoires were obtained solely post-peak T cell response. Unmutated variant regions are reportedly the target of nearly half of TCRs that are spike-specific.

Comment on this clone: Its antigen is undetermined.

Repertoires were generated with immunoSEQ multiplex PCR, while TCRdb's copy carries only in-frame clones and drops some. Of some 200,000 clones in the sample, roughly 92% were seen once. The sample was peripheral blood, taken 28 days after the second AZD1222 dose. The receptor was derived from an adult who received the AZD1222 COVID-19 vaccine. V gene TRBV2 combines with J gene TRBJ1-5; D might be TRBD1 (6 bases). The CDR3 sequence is CASSVQGGTQPQHF. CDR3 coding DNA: TGTGCCAGCAGTGTACAGGGTGGGACTCAGCCCCAGCATTTT.